This TCR beta chain was captured in a study of blood T cell repertoires in COVID-19. About the research overall: Spain, Italy and the United States supplied samples that represented acute and convalescent COVID-19. PBMCs, B-cell-depleted T cells, or T cells were the source of the cDNA or gDNA that made up the material.

V dropped 4 bases and J dropped 5 bases, with 14 bases sitting between them. Germline V CDR1 and CDR2: LGHNA, YSLEER. CDR3 length equals 14 residues. Per the original data handling: By means of reference gene primer amplification, nucleated cell counts were estimated. Clones were sequenced by immunoSEQ multiplex PCR, and TCRdb holds only the in-frame ones, with some missing. V and J calls and clone size are as listed in that table; D and trimming were resolved from the DNA. This sample has roughly 230,000 clones, with about 86% found just once. The receptor was derived from a man between 50 and 59 years old with active or convalescent COVID-19. This sequence joins TRBV4-3 and TRBJ2-5; the D gene is possibly TRBD2 (6 bases). The material sequenced was peripheral blood. CDR3 coding DNA: TGCGCCAGCAGCCCCACTAGCTTTGAGGAGACCCAGTACTTC. As protein: CASSPTSFEETQYF.